The 30 T cell receptor beta chains listed next were all sequenced from one sample in a study of T cells in Graves' hyperthyroidism and ophthalmopathy. It was RNA transcripts that yielded the amplified TCR beta CDR3 regions. An initial round of RT-PCR targeting the TCR CDR3 relied on the HTBI primer set. TCRdb fed the multiplex PCR reads into MiXCR, producing one record per CDR3 protein. The sample includes roughly 520,000 distinct CDR3 sequences, approximately 25% of them seen just once. The sample taken for sequencing was blood. These receptors came from a young woman with Graves' ophthalmopathy.

This CDR3 reads CASSERTEGTEAFF. Written as DNA, the CDR3 is TGTGCCAGCAGCGAACGGACAGAGGGCACTGAAGCTTTCTTT. The J gene is TRBJ1-1, the V gene TRBV9; a possible D gene is TRBD1 (6 bases). CDR3 length: 14 amino acids. Germline V lookup: CDR1 SGDLS, CDR2 YYNGEE. Trimming shortened V by 3 bases and J by 4 bases, and 13 bases separated the two germline ends.

CDR3 nucleotides: TGTGCCAGCAGCCTCTCTAGCGGGAGGCAATACGAGCAGTACTTC. Translating it yields CASSLSSGRQYEQYF. This chain connects TRBV7-2 to TRBJ2-7, with TRBD2 matching over 11 bases. J lost 4 bases, V lost 5 bases, and 7 bases had no gene match. CDR3 length: 15 residues. CDR1 is SGHTA and CDR2 is FQGNSA in the germline V gene.

This clonotype showed up just a few times. One end of the junction fails to match germline, which may point to a read error. This chain links TRBV2 with TRBJ1-2; D gene unclear. Germline CDR1 reads SNHLY; CDR2 reads FYNNEI. This CDR3 is built from 16 residues. The chain's CDR3 is CASSEEVSTRGYGYTF. CDR3 sequence (DNA): TGCGCCAGCAGTGAAGAGGTATCTACCCGGGGCTATGGCTACACCTTC.

This clonotype was detected many times. The chain employs TRBV6-5 and TRBJ2-7; TRBD1 matches 9 bases. Germline trimming cut 7 bases from V and 3 bases from J; bases unmatched to any gene: 7. In germline, CDR1 is MNHEY, CDR2 SVGAGI. This CDR3 has 14 residues. The CDR3 loop is CASIPGQGLYEQYF. The CDR3 DNA is TGTGCCAGCATTCCGGGACAGGGACTCTACGAGCAGTACTTC.

This clonotype was found many times. The genes are TRBV19 and TRBJ1-1, with D possibly matching TRBD1 (6 bases). Trimming shortened V by 9 bases and J by 6 bases, and 14 bases separated the two germline ends. From germline, CDR1 is LNHDA and CDR2 SQIVND (reference sequence). This CDR3 spans 12 amino acids. In nucleotides, the CDR3 is TGTGCCAGCGGGACACCCGTGCCTGAAGCTTTCTTT. Protein product: CASGTPVPEAFF.

In DNA, the CDR3 is TGTGCCAGCAGTTTATCGGGAAGCACGGATGGCTACACCTTC. It is translated as CASSLSGSTDGYTF. J is TRBJ1-2 and V is TRBV12-3 or TRBV12-4; D remains unclear. This CDR3 has 14 residues. V was cut by 2 bases and J by 6 bases, with 13 bases left in between.

This sequence joins TRBV28 and TRBJ1-2; 7 nucleotides match TRBD1. Unmatched junction bases numbered 12, after V lost 6 bases and J lost 8 bases. The CDR3 consists of 14 residues. Germline V gives CDR1 MDHEN, CDR2 SYDVKM. CDR3 DNA sequence: TGTGCCAGCAGCTGGGGTGACAGGGTTCGGGGCTACACCTTC. This gives the protein CASSWGDRVRGYTF.

Note on this clonotype: Being one base from a much bigger clone, this may be a read error. The gene calls are TRBV12-3 or TRBV12-4 and TRBJ1-5, with a weak D call TRBD1 (5 bases). With 6 bases removed from V and 9 bases from J, the gap between germline ends came to 12 bases. The length of the CDR3 is 12 residues. CDR3 in DNA: TGTGCCAGCAGCGCAGGGACTCGGCCCCAGCATTTT. Its translation: CASSAGTRPQHF.

This clonotype was counted a few times. The gene calls are TRBV7-6 and TRBJ2-3; TRBD2 matches at 8 bases. CDR1 SGHVS and CDR2 FNYEAQ come from the germline V gene. CDR3 length: 14 residues. With 8 bases clipped from V and 5 bases from J, the junction kept 9 bases outside the gene matches. CDR3 nucleotides: TGTGCCAGCTGCACCCGGACTAGCCTAGATACGCAGTATTTT. Translated: CASCTRTSLDTQYF.

Ten or more counts support this clonotype. The chain carries TRBV19 and TRBJ2-7; D is ambiguous. The CDR3 covers 13 residues. Germline assignment: CDR1 LNHDA and CDR2 SQIVND (reference sequence). V lost 4 bases and J lost 1, with 8 bases in between. CDR3 nucleotides: TGTGCCAGTAGTACGACGGATTCCTACGAGCAGTACTTC. This encodes CASSTTDSYEQYF.

V usage is TRBV12-3 or TRBV12-4 and J usage is TRBJ1-2; 10 nucleotides align to TRBD1. The length of the CDR3 is 16 residues. V was clipped by 5 bases and J by 1 base; unmatched bases: 7. This CDR3 reads CASSDRGRPLNYGYTF. CDR3 in DNA: TGTGCCAGCAGTGACAGGGGGCGGCCACTTAACTATGGCTACACCTTC.

A remark on this clonotype: This may arise from a read error, as a much more abundant clone is one base away. The chain employs TRBV30 and TRBJ1-1, with TRBD1 identical over 7 bases. The CDR3 is 16 amino acids. In germline, CDR1 is GTSNPN, CDR2 SVGIG (reference sequence). Unmatched junction bases numbered 10, after V lost 2 bases and J lost 1 base. CDR3 protein: CAWSHPTGWRNTEAFF. The CDR3 bases are TGTGCCTGGAGTCACCCGACAGGGTGGCGGAACACTGAAGCTTTCTTT. Filled out from reference TRBV30 and TRBJ1-1, the complete variable domain reads SQTIHQWPATLVQPVGSPLSLECTVEGTSNPNLYWYRQAAGRGLQLLFYSVGIGQISSEVPQNLSASRPQDRQFILSSKKLLLSDSGFYLCAWSHPTGWRNTEAFFGQGTRLTVV.

This clonotype occurred a few times. The chain is built from TRBV10-2 and TRBJ1-1; D unresolved. The CDR3 covers 12 residues. Germline CDR1 WSHSY, CDR2 SAAADI. The V gene lost 2 bases and the J gene lost 8 bases, with 9 bases spanning the gap. Written as DNA, the CDR3 is TGCGCCAGCAGTGAGATCGGCAACGAAGCTTTCTTT. Translated, it gives CASSEIGNEAFF.

This clonotype was counted many times. The chain is built from TRBV7-2 and TRBJ2-2, with TRBD2 as a possible D gene (6 bases). CDR1 is SGHTA and CDR2 is FQGNSA in the germline V gene. The CDR3 sequence is 13 residues long. V lost 4 bases and J 7 bases, leaving 10 bases between the germline ends. The CDR3 region is CASSSSVGGELFF. The CDR3 coding sequence is TGTGCCAGCAGCTCTAGCGTGGGCGGGGAGCTGTTTTTT.

This chain's CDR3 is CASRPGSGRAYEQYF. The CDR3 DNA follows: TGTGCCAGCAGACCCGGTAGCGGGAGAGCCTACGAGCAGTACTTC. V usage is TRBV28 and J usage is TRBJ2-7; 9 bases agree with TRBD2. J lost 2 bases, V lost 6 bases, and 8 bases had no gene match. This CDR3 is 15 amino acids long. Looked up from germline, CDR1 is MDHEN and CDR2 is SYDVKM.

The chain links TRBV2 to TRBJ1-1; the match to TRBD1 covers 7 bases. V shed 8 bases, J shed 4 bases, and the junction held 7 bases outside the gene matches. Germline lookup yields CDR1 SNHLY and CDR2 FYNNEI. The CDR3 loop spans 13 amino acids. CDR3 region: CASRTGGATEAFF. CDR3 coding DNA: TGTGCCAGCCGGACAGGAGGGGCCACTGAAGCTTTCTTT.

This clonotype was seen more than once but under ten times. The chain's CDR3 is CASRRYSGRTLGEQYF. The CDR3, as DNA: TGTGCCAGCAGGAGATATAGCGGGAGGACCCTTGGCGAGCAGTACTTC. The gene calls are TRBV28 and TRBJ2-7, with 10 nucleotides matching TRBD2. Germline CDR1 MDHEN, CDR2 SYDVKM. The trim removed 6 bases at V and 6 bases at J, leaving 14 bases unmatched. The CDR3 runs to 16 residues.

This clonotype was recorded a few times. This chain connects TRBV30 to TRBJ1-1; no firm D call. CDR3 length equals 11 residues. From germline, CDR1 is GTSNPN and CDR2 SVGIG (reference sequence). Deletions cut 2 bases from V and 6 bases from J, with 7 bases between. The DNA of the CDR3 is TGTGCCTGGAGTCGTGGTTCTGAAGCTTTCTTT. Its protein is CAWSRGSEAFF.

In this sample, this clonotype turned up many times. J is TRBJ2-5 and V is TRBV18; D may be TRBD2 (5 bases). CDR3 length equals 16 residues. V gave up 4 bases and J gave up 1 base, with 16 bases separating them. Germline values: CDR1 KGHSH, CDR2 LQKENI. The CDR3, as DNA: TGTGCCAGCTCACTAACTAGAGGGCAGATCCAAGAGACCCAGTACTTC. Amino acid sequence: CASSLTRGQIQETQYF.

This clonotype was counted ten times or more. The chain links TRBV20-1 to TRBJ2-7, with 7 bases lining up with TRBD1. The V gene's germline CDR1 is DFQATT and CDR2 SNEGSKA (reference sequence). V lost 0 bases to trimming and J lost 4 bases; unmatched junction nucleotides: 12. CDR3 length: 16 residues. The CDR3 coding sequence is TGCAGTGCTAGAGATTGGGAAGGGGGCGATGGGTACGAGCAGTACTTC. Translated: CSARDWEGGDGYEQYF.

This clonotype occurred many times. The V gene is TRBV20-1, the J gene TRBJ2-7; TRBD1 matches 7 bases. Germline CDR1 and CDR2: DFQATT and SNEGSKA (reference sequence). The CDR3 extends over 12 amino acids. Unmatched junction bases numbered 9, after V lost 6 bases and J lost 7 bases. The CDR3 DNA is TGCAGTGCAAATGACAGGGTTTGGGAGCAGTACTTC. Residues: CSANDRVWEQYF.

V is TRBV30 and J is TRBJ2-5, with D hard to call. The CDR3 sequence is 14 residues long. CDR1 and CDR2 from the germline V gene are GTSNPN and SVGIG (reference sequence). V was cut by 0 bases and J by 2 bases, with 10 bases left in between. CDR3 protein: CAWSVKVSQETQYF. The CDR3, as DNA: TGTGCCTGGAGTGTTAAGGTCTCACAAGAGACCCAGTACTTC.

The chain combines TRBV6-5 with TRBJ1-2, with 8 bases that match TRBD1. The CDR3 sequence is 12 residues long. Germline CDR1 MNHEY, CDR2 SVGAGI. Losses at the gene ends were 2 bases for V and 7 bases for J; bases not matched to a gene: 0. For the CDR3, the DNA is TGTGCCAGCAGTTACGACAGGGGTGGCTACACCTTC. Protein product: CASSYDRGGYTF.

This sequence joins TRBV6-5 and TRBJ2-7; D tentatively reads TRBD1 or TRBD2 (6 bases each). Trimming removed 4 bases from V and 2 bases from J, with 15 bases in between. Germline loops: CDR1 MNHEY, CDR2 SVGAGI. This CDR3 comprises 15 residues. The CDR3 DNA reads TGTGCCAGCAGTTTAGCTGGAAGGGGGGCCTACGAGCAGTACTTC. It codes for CASSLAGRGAYEQYF.

The chain is built from TRBV28 and TRBJ1-5; 7 bases fit TRBD1. The CDR3 covers 16 residues. The germline V gene encodes CDR1 MDHEN and CDR2 SYDVKM. V lost 3 bases to trimming and J lost 0 bases; unmatched junction nucleotides: 5. CDR3 sequence reads: CASSFRGGYSNQPQHF. The CDR3 DNA is TGTGCCAGCAGTTTTCGAGGGGGCTATAGCAATCAGCCCCAGCATTTT.

This clonotype was counted at least ten times. The chain joins TRBV29-1 to TRBJ2-5; 12 positions agree with TRBD1. The trim removed 6 bases at V and 4 bases at J, leaving 18 bases unmatched. Germline V CDR1 and CDR2: SQVTM, ANQGSEA. The CDR3 runs 18 residues. Here the CDR3 DNA reads TGCAGCGTCGTACCGGGACAGGGGGCGTTTATTGGTGGAGAGACCCAGTACTTC. Its translation is CSVVPGQGAFIGGETQYF.

This chain uses TRBV11-2 with TRBJ1-1; the D gene is possibly TRBD1 (5 bases). The CDR3 runs to 16 residues. V lost 6 bases and J lost 0, with 17 bases in between. Germline CDR1 SGHAT, CDR2 FQNNGV. The CDR3 DNA sequence: TGTGCCAGCAGAGGACAAGCGCAAGCTCTGAACACTGAAGCTTTCTTT. Amino acid sequence: CASRGQAQALNTEAFF.

The V gene is TRBV7-2, the J gene TRBJ2-5; no firm D call. The V and J ends lost 5 bases and 4 bases respectively, with 14 bases between them. Germline values: CDR1 SGHTA, CDR2 FQGNSA. The length of the CDR3 is 14 residues. The CDR3 bases are TGTGCCAGCAGCACCGAACCAGGTTTAGAGACCCAGTACTTC. This sequence encodes CASSTEPGLETQYF.

The V and J genes are TRBV11-1 and TRBJ2-5, with a tentative D call TRBD2 (7 bases). CDR3 size: 12 residues. V shed 5 bases and J shed 5 bases, with 9 bases lying between them. Germline CDR1 is SGHAT and CDR2 is FQDESV (reference sequence). CDR3 nucleotide sequence: TGTGCCAGCAGCGGGGGGGCCGAGACCCAGTACTTC. This sequence encodes CASSGGAETQYF. Variable domain in full (rest from reference TRBV11-1 and TRBJ2-5): EAEVAQSPRYKITEKSQAVAFWCDPISGHATLYWYRQILGQGPELLVQFQDESVVDDSQLPKDRFSAERLKGVDSTLKIQPAELGDSAMYLCASSGGAETQYFGPGTRLLVL.

This clonotype was recorded many times. The chain is built from TRBV9 and TRBJ1-2, with 9 bases lining up with TRBD1. The length of the CDR3 is 14 residues. Germline-derived CDR1 and CDR2 are SGDLS and YYNGEE. The ends lost 5 bases at V and 2 bases at J; junction bases unmatched: 4. The CDR3 is CASRGQGLNYGYTF. CDR3 sequence (DNA): TGTGCCAGCAGAGGACAGGGGCTCAACTATGGCTACACCTTC.